This TCR beta chain came from a study of metastatic and nonmetastatic thyroid tumors. TCRdb re-analyzed the PCR reads through MiXCR. The table records tens of thousands of clones, around 15% of them present only once. Treatment of any kind had been given to no patient before thyroid surgery. Trimming took 0 bases from V and 2 from J, leaving 10 bases between them. This CDR3 has 14 residues. Per germline, CDR1 GTSNPN and CDR2 SVGIG (reference sequence). This clone was seen many times. V and J are TRBV30 and TRBJ2-5, with D unresolved. Sequencing was carried out using blood. The receptor was isolated from a female donor with papillary thyroid cancer or a benign thyroid nodule (not recorded which). Some clones in this sample may be carry-over from other donors' samples. The CDR3 region is CAWSVQERQETQYF. CDR3 DNA: TGTGCCTGGAGTGTGCAGGAACGGCAAGAGACCCAGTACTTC.